The clone carrying this TCR beta chain was counted between two and nine times. This may be a read error, as it is one base from a much larger clone. The data were obtained in a study of T cells in Graves' hyperthyroidism and ophthalmopathy. A lack of ophthalmopathy progression within 18 months defined stable Graves' hyperthyroidism. The study enrolled patients aged 18 to 65 with newly diagnosed hyperthyroidism of under 2 months' duration. Researchers amplified the TCR beta CDR3 regions from RNA transcripts. Initially, a first-round RT-PCR of the TCR CDR3 employed the HTBI primer set. TCRdb passed the multiplex PCR reads through MiXCR, listing each CDR3 protein once. The data hold over 150,000 distinct CDR3 sequences, with around a sixth observed a single time. Germline lookup yields CDR1 SNHLY and CDR2 FYNNEI. This CDR3 comprises 14 residues. V was shortened by 7 bases and J by 4 bases, with 13 bases between the two germline ends.

The V gene is TRBV2, the J gene TRBJ2-2, with a tentative D call TRBD2 (6 bases). The TCR originated in a woman aged 50 to 60 with Graves' hyperthyroidism. The material sequenced was blood. DNA of the CDR3: TGTGCCAGCACCTTAGCGGCGAGCACCGGGGAGCTGTTTTTT. Encoded protein: CASTLAASTGELFF.